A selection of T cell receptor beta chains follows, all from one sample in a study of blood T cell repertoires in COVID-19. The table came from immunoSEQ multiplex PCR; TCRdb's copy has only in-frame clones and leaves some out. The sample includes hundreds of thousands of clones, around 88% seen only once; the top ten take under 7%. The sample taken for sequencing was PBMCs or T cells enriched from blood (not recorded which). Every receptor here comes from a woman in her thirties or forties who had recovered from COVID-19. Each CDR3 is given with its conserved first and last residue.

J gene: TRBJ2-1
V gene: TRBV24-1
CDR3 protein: CATSDSQPGLAFYNEQFF

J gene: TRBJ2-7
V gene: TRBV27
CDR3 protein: CASSLRGTTYEQYF

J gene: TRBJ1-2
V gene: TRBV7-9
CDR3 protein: CASSRTGVNYGYTF

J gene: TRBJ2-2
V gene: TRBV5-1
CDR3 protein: CASSQTTGLDTGELFF

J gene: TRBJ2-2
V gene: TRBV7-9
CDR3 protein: CASSLANAGTGELFF

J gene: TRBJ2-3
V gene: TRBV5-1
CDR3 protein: CASSLQGGSTDTQYF

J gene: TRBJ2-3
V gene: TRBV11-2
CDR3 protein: CASRSGLAGSTDTQYF

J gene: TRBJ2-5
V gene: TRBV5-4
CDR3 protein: CASSPRGGNQETQYF

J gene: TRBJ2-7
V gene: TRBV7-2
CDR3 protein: CASSPPQPRGLYEQYF

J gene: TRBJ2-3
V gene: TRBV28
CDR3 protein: CASSPSGSTDTQYF